This T cell receptor (beta chain) was sequenced during a study of response to subunit inactivated influenza vaccine. Study-wide results and caveats: A suggestion made by the authors is that each seasonal influenza vaccination recruits few new T cells.

The CDR3 length is 15 residues. CDR1 is SGHRS and CDR2 is YFSETQ in the germline V gene. Trimming took off 3 bases at V and 1 base at J, with 13 bases between the two ends. This clonotype has only a few counts. Its antigen is as yet unknown. In TCRdb, the RT-PCR reads were re-called with MiXCR into one record per CDR3 protein. The sample carries about 700,000 distinct CDR3 sequences, approximately 15% recorded once. This TCR was recovered from a man between 50 and 59 years old who received an inactivated influenza vaccine. The material was PBMCs from blood, obtained roughly 12 days after vaccination. The chain employs TRBV5-1 and TRBJ1-1; perhaps TRBD1 as D (6 bases). Written as DNA, the CDR3 is TGCGCCAGCAGCTCCAGGGGCGACTCGAACACTGAAGCTTTCTTT. This codes for CASSSRGDSNTEAFF.